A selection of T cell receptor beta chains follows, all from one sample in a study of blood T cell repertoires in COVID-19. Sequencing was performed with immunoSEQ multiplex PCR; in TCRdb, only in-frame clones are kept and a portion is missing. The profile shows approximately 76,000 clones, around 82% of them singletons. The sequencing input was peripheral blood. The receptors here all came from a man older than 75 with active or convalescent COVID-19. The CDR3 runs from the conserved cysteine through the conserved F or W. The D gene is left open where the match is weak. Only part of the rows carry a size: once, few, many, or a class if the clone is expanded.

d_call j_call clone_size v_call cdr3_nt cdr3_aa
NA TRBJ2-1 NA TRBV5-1 TGCGCCAGCAGTCGGAGCTGGGATGAGCAGTTCTTC CASSRSWDEQFF
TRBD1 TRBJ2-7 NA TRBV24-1 TGTGCCACCAGTCGCGCAGGGGGCTCCTACGAGCAGTACTTC CATSRAGGSYEQYF
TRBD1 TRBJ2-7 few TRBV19 TGTGCCAGTAGTATCGGCGGGACAGGGTTTTCCTACGAGCAGTACTTC CASSIGGTGFSYEQYF
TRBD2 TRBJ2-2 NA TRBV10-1 TGCGCCAGCAGCGGGACTAGCGGGGAGGCCGGGGAGCTGTTTTTT CASSGTSGEAGELFF
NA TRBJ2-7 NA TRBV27 TGTGCCAGCAGTCTTCGTTTCGCGCCCGGACTATACGAGCAGTACTTC CASSLRFAPGLYEQYF
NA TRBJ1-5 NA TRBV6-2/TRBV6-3 TGTGCCAGCAGTTACTCGTTCAGGGGTTCGAATCAGCCCCAGCATTTT CASSYSFRGSNQPQHF
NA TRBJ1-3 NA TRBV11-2 TGTGCCAGCACCCTGCAGGGGCATTCTGGAAACACCATATATTTT CASTLQGHSGNTIYF
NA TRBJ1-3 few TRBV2 TGTGCCAGCGCCGGACAGCACTCTGGAAACACCATATATTTT CASAGQHSGNTIYF
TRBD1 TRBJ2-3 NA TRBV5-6 TGTGCCAGCAGCGTGGGACAGGGGTACACAGATACGCAGTATTTT CASSVGQGYTDTQYF
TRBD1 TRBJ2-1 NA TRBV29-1 TGCAGCGTTGGCGACAGGGCCCCCAATGAGCAGTTCTTC CSVGDRAPNEQFF
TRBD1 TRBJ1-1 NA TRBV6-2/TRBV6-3 TGTGCCAGCAGTCGACAGGGGGCGGCCGAAGCTTTCTTT CASSRQGAAEAFF
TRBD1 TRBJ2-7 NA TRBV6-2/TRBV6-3 TGTGCCAGCAGTTACGTCAGGGGGCCTCCCCTCGAGCAGTACTTC CASSYVRGPPLEQYF
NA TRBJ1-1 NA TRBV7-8 TGTGCCAGCAGCCACGACAGCAAGAACACTGAAGCTTTCTTT CASSHDSKNTEAFF
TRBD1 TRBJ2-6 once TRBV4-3 TGCGCCAGCAGCCAGGATAGGACAGGACTGCGAATCGGCTCTGGGGCCAACGTCCTGACTTTC CASSQDRTGLRIGSGANVLTF
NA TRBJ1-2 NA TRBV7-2 TGTGCCAGCAGCTTTCAGACAGGAGCTAACTATGGCTACACCTTC CASSFQTGANYGYTF
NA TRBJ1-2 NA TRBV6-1 TGTGCCAGCAGTGAACCGGGGGGCTACACCTTC CASSEPGGYTF
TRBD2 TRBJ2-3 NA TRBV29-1 TGCAGCGTTGACACCGTTCCTAGCGGGGGTTACACAGATACGCAGTATTTT CSVDTVPSGGYTDTQYF
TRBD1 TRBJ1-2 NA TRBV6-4 TGTGCCAGCAGTCCATGGGGTGACAGGGCCTCTCGGTATGGCTACACCTTC CASSPWGDRASRYGYTF
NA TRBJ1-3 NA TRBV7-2 TGTGCCAGCAGCTTAGTCGGGATGGCAGCCCGAAACACCATATATTTT CASSLVGMAARNTIYF
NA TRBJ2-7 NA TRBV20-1 TGCAGTGCTAGAGATAGCTACGAGCAGTACTTC CSARDSYEQYF
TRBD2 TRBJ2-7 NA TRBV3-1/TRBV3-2 TGTGCCAGCAGCCTGGGACTAGCGGCCCCGTCGGGCTTC CASSLGLAAPSGF
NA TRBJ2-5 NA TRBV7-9 TGTGCCAGCAGCTTACAGCAAGAGACCCAGTACTTC CASSLQQETQYF
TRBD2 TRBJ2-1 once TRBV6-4 TGTGCCAGCAGTGACTCTGGGCTAGCGGGACGCTACAATGAGCAGTTCTTC CASSDSGLAGRYNEQFF